This T cell receptor (beta chain) was recovered during a study of T cell responses to AZD1222 COVID-19 vaccine. This table comes from immunoSEQ multiplex PCR, and its TCRdb copy is limited to in-frame clones, with some not included. The sample includes approximately 35,000 clones, approximately 90% of them seen just once. Trimming removed 2 bases at V and 0 bases at J, with 17 bases between. Germline V gives CDR1 MDHEN, CDR2 SYDVKM. This CDR3 is 17 amino acids long. Regarding the study as a whole: Clonal diversity was possibly underestimated; the donors were predominantly white British and more often female. Epitopes outside B.1.351 and B.1.1.7 mutated regions reportedly drew nearly half of spike TCRs. Only a handful of AZD1222 recipients were seropositive at baseline.

Turning to this clone: The antigen remains unidentified.

Here the sequenced sample was peripheral blood, taken 28 days after the second AZD1222 dose. The receptor comes from an adult who received the AZD1222 COVID-19 vaccine. This chain uses TRBV28 with TRBJ2-7; D is undetermined. The CDR3 DNA follows: TGTGCCAGCAGTTTAGGAGTCCGTCTGGGAAGCTCCTACGAGCAGTACTTC. It specifies CASSLGVRLGSSYEQYF.